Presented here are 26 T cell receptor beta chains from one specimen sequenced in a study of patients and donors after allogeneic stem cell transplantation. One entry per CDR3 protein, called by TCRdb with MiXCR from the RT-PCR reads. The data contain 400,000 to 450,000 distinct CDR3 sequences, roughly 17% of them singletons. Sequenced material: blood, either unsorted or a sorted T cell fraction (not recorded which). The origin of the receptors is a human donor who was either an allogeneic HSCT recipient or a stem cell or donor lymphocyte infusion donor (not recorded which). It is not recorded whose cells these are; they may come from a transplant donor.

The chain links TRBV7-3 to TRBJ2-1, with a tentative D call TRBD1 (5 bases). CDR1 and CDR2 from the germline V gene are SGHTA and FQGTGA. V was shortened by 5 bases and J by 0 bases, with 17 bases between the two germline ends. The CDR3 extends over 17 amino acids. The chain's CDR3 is CASSPHRGSYSYNEQFF. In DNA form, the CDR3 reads TGTGCCAGCAGCCCACATAGGGGCTCCTACTCCTACAATGAGCAGTTCTTC.

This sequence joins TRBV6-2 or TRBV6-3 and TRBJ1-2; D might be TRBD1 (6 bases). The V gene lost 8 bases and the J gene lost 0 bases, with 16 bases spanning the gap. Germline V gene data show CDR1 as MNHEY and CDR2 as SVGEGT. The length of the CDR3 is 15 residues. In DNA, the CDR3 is TGTGCCAGCGGGGACACGGGACTGCCTAACTATGGCTACACCTTC. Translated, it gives CASGDTGLPNYGYTF.

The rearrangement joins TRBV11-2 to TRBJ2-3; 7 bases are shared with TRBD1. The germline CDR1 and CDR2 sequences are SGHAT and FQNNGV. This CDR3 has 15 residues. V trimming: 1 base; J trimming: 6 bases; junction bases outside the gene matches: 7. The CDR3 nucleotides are TGTGCCAGCAGCTTAGGAGACAGGGCCTCGGATACGCAGTATTTT. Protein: CASSLGDRASDTQYF.

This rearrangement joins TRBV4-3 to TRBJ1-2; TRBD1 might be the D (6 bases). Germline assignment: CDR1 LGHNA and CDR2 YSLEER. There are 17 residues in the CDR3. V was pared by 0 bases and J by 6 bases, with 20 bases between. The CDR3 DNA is TGCGCCAGCAGCCAAGATTACGGGGACATTCTATACCATGGCTACACCTTC. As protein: CASSQDYGDILYHGYTF.

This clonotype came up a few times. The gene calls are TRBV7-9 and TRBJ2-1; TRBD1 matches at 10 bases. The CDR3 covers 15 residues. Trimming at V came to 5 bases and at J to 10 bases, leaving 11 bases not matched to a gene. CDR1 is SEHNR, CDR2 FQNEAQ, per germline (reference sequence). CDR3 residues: CASSLGQGPHREQFF. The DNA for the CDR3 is TGTGCCAGCAGCCTGGGACAGGGGCCGCACAGGGAGCAGTTCTTC.

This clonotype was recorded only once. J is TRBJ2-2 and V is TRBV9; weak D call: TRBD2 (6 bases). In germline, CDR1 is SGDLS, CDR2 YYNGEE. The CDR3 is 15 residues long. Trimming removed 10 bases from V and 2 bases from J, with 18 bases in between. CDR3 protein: CASRVGSGNTGELFF. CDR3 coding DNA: TGTGCCTCCAGGGTGGGTAGCGGAAACACCGGGGAGCTGTTTTTT.

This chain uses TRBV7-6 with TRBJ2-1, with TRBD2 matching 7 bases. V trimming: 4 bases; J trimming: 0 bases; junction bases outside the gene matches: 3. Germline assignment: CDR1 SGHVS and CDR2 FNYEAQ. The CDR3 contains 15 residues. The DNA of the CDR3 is TGTGCCAGCAGCTGGACTAGGAGCTCCTACAATGAGCAGTTCTTC. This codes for CASSWTRSSYNEQFF.

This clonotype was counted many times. CDR3 protein: CASSLGQPLYEQYF. CDR3 DNA sequence: TGCGCCAGCAGCCTGGGACAGCCCCTTTACGAGCAGTACTTC. The chain links TRBV5-1 to TRBJ2-7, with 7 bases fitting TRBD1. Per germline, CDR1 SGHRS and CDR2 YFSETQ. There are 14 residues in the CDR3. Losses at the gene ends were 4 bases for V and 4 bases for J; bases not matched to a gene: 8.

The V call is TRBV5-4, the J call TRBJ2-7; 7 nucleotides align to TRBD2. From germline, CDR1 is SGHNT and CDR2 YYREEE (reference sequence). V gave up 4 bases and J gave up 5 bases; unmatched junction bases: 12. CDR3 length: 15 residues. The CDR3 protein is CASSGVSGRKNEQYF. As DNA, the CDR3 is TGTGCCAGCAGCGGGGTATCCGGGAGGAAGAACGAGCAGTACTTC. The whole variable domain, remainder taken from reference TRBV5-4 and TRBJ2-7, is ETGVTQSPTHLIKTRGQQVTLRCSSQSGHNTVSWYQQALGQGPQFIFQYYREEENGRGNFPPRFSGLQFPNYSSELNVNALELDDSALYLCASSGVSGRKNEQYFGPGTRLTVT.

The CDR3, as DNA: TGTGCCAGCAGCCCAGGGGTCGGACCCTACAATGAGCAGTTCTTC. Amino acid sequence: CASSPGVGPYNEQFF. This rearrangement joins TRBV11-2 to TRBJ2-1; the D gene is possibly TRBD1 (6 bases). Germline V gene sequence: CDR1 SGHAT, CDR2 FQNNGV. CDR3 length: 15 amino acids. Trimming removed 5 bases from V and 2 bases from J, with 13 bases in between.

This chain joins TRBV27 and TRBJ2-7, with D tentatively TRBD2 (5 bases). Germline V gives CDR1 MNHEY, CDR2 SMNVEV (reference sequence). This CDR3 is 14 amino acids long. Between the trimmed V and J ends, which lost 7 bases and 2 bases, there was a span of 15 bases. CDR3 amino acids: CASTWRVGAYEQYF. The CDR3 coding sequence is TGTGCCAGCACCTGGCGGGTCGGAGCCTACGAGCAGTACTTC.

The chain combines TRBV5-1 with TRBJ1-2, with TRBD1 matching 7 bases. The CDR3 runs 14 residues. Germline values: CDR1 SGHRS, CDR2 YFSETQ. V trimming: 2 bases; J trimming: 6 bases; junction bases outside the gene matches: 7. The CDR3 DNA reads TGCGCCAGCAGCTTTTATGAAAGGGGGCATGGCTACACCTTC. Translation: CASSFYERGHGYTF. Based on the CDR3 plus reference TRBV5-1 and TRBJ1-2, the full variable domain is KAGVTQTPRYLIKTRGQQVTLSCSPISGHRSVSWYQQTPGQGLQFLFEYFSETQRNKGNFPGRFSGRQFSNSRSEMNVSTLELGDSALYLCASSFYERGHGYTFGSGTRLTVV.

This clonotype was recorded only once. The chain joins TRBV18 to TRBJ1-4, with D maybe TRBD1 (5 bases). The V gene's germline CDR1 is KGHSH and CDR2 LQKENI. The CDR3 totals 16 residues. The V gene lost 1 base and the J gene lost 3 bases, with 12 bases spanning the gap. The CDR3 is CASSPRLQGANEKLFF. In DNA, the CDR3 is TGTGCCAGCTCACCACGACTTCAGGGAGCTAATGAAAAACTGTTTTTT.

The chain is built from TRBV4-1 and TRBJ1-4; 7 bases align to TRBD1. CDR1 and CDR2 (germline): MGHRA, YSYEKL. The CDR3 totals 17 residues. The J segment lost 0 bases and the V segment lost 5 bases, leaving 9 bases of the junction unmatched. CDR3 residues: CASSNRDSYATNEKLFF. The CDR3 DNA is TGCGCCAGCAGCAACCGGGACAGCTACGCAACTAATGAAAAACTGTTTTTT.

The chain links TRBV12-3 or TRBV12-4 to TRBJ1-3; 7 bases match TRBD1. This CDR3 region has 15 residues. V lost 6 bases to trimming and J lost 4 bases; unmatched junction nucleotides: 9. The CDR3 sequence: CASSPNTGAGNTIYF. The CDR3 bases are TGTGCCAGCAGCCCTAACACAGGGGCAGGAAACACCATATATTTT.

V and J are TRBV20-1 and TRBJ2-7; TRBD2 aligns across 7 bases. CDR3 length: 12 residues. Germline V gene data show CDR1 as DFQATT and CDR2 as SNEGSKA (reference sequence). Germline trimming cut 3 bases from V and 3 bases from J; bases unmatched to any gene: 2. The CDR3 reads CSASSSGYEQYF. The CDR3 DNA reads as TGCAGTGCTAGTTCTAGCGGCTACGAGCAGTACTTC.

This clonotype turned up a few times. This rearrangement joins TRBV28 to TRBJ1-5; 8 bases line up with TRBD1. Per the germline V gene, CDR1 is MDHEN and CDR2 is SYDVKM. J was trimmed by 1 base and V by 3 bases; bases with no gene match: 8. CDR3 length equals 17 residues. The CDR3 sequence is CASSFWDRLGSNQPQHF. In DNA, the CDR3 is TGTGCCAGCAGTTTCTGGGACAGGCTAGGAAGCAATCAGCCCCAGCATTTT.

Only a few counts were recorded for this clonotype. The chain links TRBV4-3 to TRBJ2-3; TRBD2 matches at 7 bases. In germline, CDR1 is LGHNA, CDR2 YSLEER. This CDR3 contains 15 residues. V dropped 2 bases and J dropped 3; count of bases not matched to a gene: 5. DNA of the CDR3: TGCGCCAGCAGCCAACCTGGGGGGGGTACAGATACGCAGTATTTT. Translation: CASSQPGGGTDTQYF.

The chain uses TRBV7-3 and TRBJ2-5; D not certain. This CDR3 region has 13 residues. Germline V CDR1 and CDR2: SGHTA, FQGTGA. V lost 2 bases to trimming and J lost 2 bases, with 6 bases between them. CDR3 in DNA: TGTGCCAGCAGCTTATACCATCAAGAGACCCAGTACTTC. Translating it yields CASSLYHQETQYF.

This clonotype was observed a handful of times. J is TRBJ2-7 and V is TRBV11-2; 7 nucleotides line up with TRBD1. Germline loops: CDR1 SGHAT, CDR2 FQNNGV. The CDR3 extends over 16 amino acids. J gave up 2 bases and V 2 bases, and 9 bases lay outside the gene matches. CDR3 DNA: TGTGCCAGCAGCTTAAGTAGGTACAGGGGCCCCTACGAGCAGTACTTC. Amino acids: CASSLSRYRGPYEQYF.

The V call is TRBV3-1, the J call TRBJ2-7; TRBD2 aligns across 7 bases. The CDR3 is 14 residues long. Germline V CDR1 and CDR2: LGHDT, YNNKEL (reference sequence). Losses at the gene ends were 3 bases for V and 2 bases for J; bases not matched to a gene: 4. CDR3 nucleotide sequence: TGTGCCAGCAGCCAGAGGACTAGGACCTACGAGCAGTACTTC. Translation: CASSQRTRTYEQYF.

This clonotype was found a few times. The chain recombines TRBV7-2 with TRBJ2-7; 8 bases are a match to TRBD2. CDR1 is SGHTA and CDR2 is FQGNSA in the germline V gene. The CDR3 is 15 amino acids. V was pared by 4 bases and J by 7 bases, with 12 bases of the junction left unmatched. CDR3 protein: CASSSPRGVQVEQYF. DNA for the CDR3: TGTGCCAGCAGCTCCCCGCGGGGGGTCCAAGTAGAGCAGTACTTC.

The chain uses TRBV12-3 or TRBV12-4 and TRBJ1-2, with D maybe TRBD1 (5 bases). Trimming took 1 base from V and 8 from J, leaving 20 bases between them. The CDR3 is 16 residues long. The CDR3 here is CASSLGDALWNGGYTF. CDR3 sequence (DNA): TGTGCCAGCAGTTTAGGGGACGCCCTGTGGAATGGCGGCTACACCTTC.

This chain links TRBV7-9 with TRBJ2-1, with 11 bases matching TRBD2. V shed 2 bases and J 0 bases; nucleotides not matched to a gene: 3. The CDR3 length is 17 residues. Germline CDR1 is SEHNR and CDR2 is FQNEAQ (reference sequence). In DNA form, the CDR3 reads TGTGCCAGCAGCTTACCTAGCGGGGGGAGCTCCTACAATGAGCAGTTCTTC. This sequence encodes CASSLPSGGSSYNEQFF. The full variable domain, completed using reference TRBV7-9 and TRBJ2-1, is DTGVSQNPRHKITKRGQNVTFRCDPISEHNRLYWYRQTLGQGPEFLTYFQNEAQLEKSRLLSDRFSAERPKGSFSTLEIQRTEQGDSAMYLCASSLPSGGSSYNEQFFGPGTRLTVL.

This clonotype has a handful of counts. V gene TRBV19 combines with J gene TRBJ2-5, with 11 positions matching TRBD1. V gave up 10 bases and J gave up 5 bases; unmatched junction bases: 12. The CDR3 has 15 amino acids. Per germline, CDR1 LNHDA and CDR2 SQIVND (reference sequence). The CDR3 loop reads CATSDRGRLGETQYF. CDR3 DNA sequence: TGTGCCACTTCGGACAGGGGGCGATTGGGGGAGACCCAGTACTTC.

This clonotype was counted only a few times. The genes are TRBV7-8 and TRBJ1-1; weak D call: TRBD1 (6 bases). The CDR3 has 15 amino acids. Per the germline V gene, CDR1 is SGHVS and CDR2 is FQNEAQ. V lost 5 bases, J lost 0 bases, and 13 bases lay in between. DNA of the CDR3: TGTGCCAGCAGCGAGATCGGACAGATGAACACTGAAGCTTTCTTT. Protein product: CASSEIGQMNTEAFF. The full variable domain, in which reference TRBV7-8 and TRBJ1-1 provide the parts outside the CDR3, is GAGVSQSPRYKVAKRGQDVALRCDPISGHVSLFWYQQALGQGPEFLTYFQNEAQLDKSGLPSDRFFAERPEGSVSTLKIQRTQQEDSAVYLCASSEIGQMNTEAFFGQGTRLTVV.